These 19 T cell receptor beta chains were all obtained from the same sample, sequenced in a study of blood T cell repertoires in COVID-19. Profiled with immunoSEQ multiplex PCR; TCRdb holds only in-frame clones, not every one. The table shows roughly 65,000 clones, with 65% to 85% occurring only once. The sequenced sample consisted of peripheral blood. The receptors were gathered from a man in his sixties with acute or convalescent COVID-19.

V usage is TRBV5-4 and J usage is TRBJ2-5, with 8 bases fitting TRBD2. Losses at the gene ends were 1 base for V and 6 bases for J; bases not matched to a gene: 8. There are 15 residues in the CDR3. CDR1 and CDR2 from the germline V gene are SGHNT and YYREEE (reference sequence). Here the CDR3 DNA reads TGTGCCAGCAGCTTGAACGGGGGGGCCGTGAAGACCCAGTACTTC. Translated, it gives CASSLNGGAVKTQYF.

J is TRBJ2-4 and V is TRBV5-8; D might be TRBD1 (5 bases). The CDR3 extends over 17 amino acids. Germline V gene lookup returns CDR1 SGHTS and CDR2 YDEGEE. V was pared by 4 bases and J by 0 bases, with 17 bases between. CDR3 sequence (DNA): TGTGCCAGCAGCAAGGATCAGGGTACACAAGCCAAAAACATTCAGTACTTC. Translating gives CASSKDQGTQAKNIQYF.

The chain couples TRBV25-1 to TRBJ2-1, with D uncertain. V lost 2 bases and J 12 bases, leaving 11 bases between the germline ends. In germline, CDR1 is MGHDK, CDR2 SYGVNS. The CDR3 loop spans 12 amino acids. CDR3 residues: CASSERQARQFF. The DNA of the CDR3 is TGTGCCAGCAGTGAACGGCAGGCCCGGCAGTTCTTC.

This chain links TRBV15 with TRBJ2-5, with 10 bases matching TRBD1. Losses at the gene ends were 1 base for V and 3 bases for J; bases not matched to a gene: 2. The CDR3 spans 15 residues. Germline V gives CDR1 LNHNV, CDR2 YYDKDF (reference sequence). As DNA, the CDR3 is TGTGCCACCAGCAGAGGTGGGACAGGGGAAGAGACCCAGTACTTC. Translation: CATSRGGTGEETQYF.

The chain combines TRBV4-3 with TRBJ1-5, with 8 bases identical to TRBD1. J was trimmed by 4 bases and V by 4 bases; bases with no gene match: 6. The CDR3 has 15 residues. Germline assignment: CDR1 LGHNA and CDR2 YSLEER. For the CDR3, the DNA is TGCGCCAGCAGCCCGTCCCGGGACAGGAATCAGCCCCAGCATTTT. Encoded protein: CASSPSRDRNQPQHF.

The V and J genes are TRBV21-1 and TRBJ1-4. TRBV21-1 is described as a pseudogene. There are 15 residues in the CDR3. This CDR3 reads CASSRLGLTNEKLFF. The CDR3 nucleotides read TGTGCCAGCAGCAGGCTCGGGTTAACTAATGAAAAACTGTTTTTT.

This clone was picked up a small number of times. The gene calls are TRBV5-4 and TRBJ1-5; D is undetermined. V lost 0 bases to trimming and J lost 1 base, with 8 bases between them. Per germline, CDR1 SGHNT and CDR2 YYREEE (reference sequence). The CDR3 is 15 residues long. The CDR3 nucleotides are TGTGCCAGCAGCTTGGATGGCGGGAGCAATCAGCCCCAGCATTTT. Its protein product is CASSLDGGSNQPQHF. The whole variable domain, filled in from reference TRBV5-4 and TRBJ1-5, reads ETGVTQSPTHLIKTRGQQVTLRCSSQSGHNTVSWYQQALGQGPQFIFQYYREEENGRGNFPPRFSGLQFPNYSSELNVNALELDDSALYLCASSLDGGSNQPQHFGDGTRLSIL.

This rearrangement joins TRBV6-5 to TRBJ2-1; tentative D call: TRBD1 (7 bases). The CDR3 runs to 14 residues. Germline V gene lookup returns CDR1 MNHEY and CDR2 SVGAGI. V was pared by 8 bases and J by 6 bases, with 17 bases between. The CDR3 coding sequence is TGTGCCAGCCGGAGGGGGGACAGCATCAATGAGCAGTTCTTC. This sequence encodes CASRRGDSINEQFF.

This clone was found a few times. The chain uses TRBV7-8 and TRBJ1-5, with D perhaps matching TRBD1 (6 bases). From germline, CDR1 is SGHVS and CDR2 FQNEAQ. The CDR3 is 15 residues long. V gave up 3 bases and J gave up 1 base, with 10 bases separating them. The CDR3 sequence is CASSFAGESNQPQHF. The CDR3 DNA is TGTGCCAGCAGCTTCGCAGGGGAAAGCAATCAGCCCCAGCATTTT.

This clone was observed a few times. V usage is TRBV19 and J usage is TRBJ2-2; D might be TRBD1 (6 bases). Deletions cut 5 bases from V and 4 bases from J, with 17 bases between. The CDR3 totals 16 residues. Germline V gene data show CDR1 as LNHDA and CDR2 as SQIVND (reference sequence). The CDR3 loop is CASSVYRVLGTGELFF. CDR3 DNA sequence: TGTGCCAGTAGTGTATACAGGGTGTTAGGCACCGGGGAGCTGTTTTTT.

This rearrangement joins TRBV5-1 to TRBJ2-5; 13 bases map to TRBD2. Germline V CDR1 and CDR2: SGHRS, YFSETQ. The CDR3 is made up of 18 amino acids. Trimming removed 3 bases from V and 1 base from J; junction bases left unmatched: 9. CDR3 in DNA: TGCGCCAGCAGCTCGAGAACCCGACTAGCGGGGGGCCAAGAGACCCAGTACTTC. Its translation is CASSSRTRLAGGQETQYF.

The V call is TRBV7-9, the J call TRBJ2-1, with D possibly matching TRBD1 (6 bases). The CDR3 is 16 amino acids. The V gene's germline CDR1 is SEHNR and CDR2 FQNEAQ (reference sequence). Trimming took 7 bases from V and 4 from J, leaving 20 bases between them. CDR3 in amino acids: CASTTTPGVLYNEQFF. The CDR3 nucleotides read TGTGCCAGCACCACCACTCCAGGGGTTTTGTACAATGAGCAGTTCTTC.

This chain uses TRBV11-3 with TRBJ2-7, with 9 nucleotides matching TRBD1. CDR1 and CDR2 (germline): SGHNT, YENEEA. The V segment lost 1 base and the J segment 5 bases; nucleotides outside the gene matches: 6. CDR3 length: 15 residues. Here the CDR3 reads CASSLVGTGTHEQYF. The DNA of the CDR3 is TGTGCCAGCAGCTTAGTGGGGACAGGGACTCACGAGCAGTACTTC.

This chain links TRBV5-1 with TRBJ2-1, with TRBD2 matching over 7 bases. The CDR3 contains 16 residues. V trimming: 6 bases; J trimming: 7 bases; junction bases outside the gene matches: 16. From germline, CDR1 is SGHRS and CDR2 YFSETQ. CDR3 loop: CASTIPGGNMGNEQFF. DNA of the CDR3: TGCGCCAGCACGATACCCGGGGGGAATATGGGGAATGAGCAGTTCTTC.

The rearrangement uses TRBV5-1 and TRBJ1-2; a possible D gene is TRBD1 (6 bases). Germline V gene lookup returns CDR1 SGHRS and CDR2 YFSETQ. The V gene lost 3 bases and the J gene lost 5 bases, with 14 bases spanning the gap. CDR3 size: 14 residues. CDR3 region: CASSSSPGEYGYTF. CDR3 sequence (DNA): TGCGCCAGCAGCTCCTCGCCAGGGGAATATGGCTACACCTTC. Combining the CDR3 with reference TRBV5-1 and TRBJ1-2 gives the whole variable domain KAGVTQTPRYLIKTRGQQVTLSCSPISGHRSVSWYQQTPGQGLQFLFEYFSETQRNKGNFPGRFSGRQFSNSRSEMNVSTLELGDSALYLCASSSSPGEYGYTFGSGTRLTVV.

The chain is built from TRBV7-9 and TRBJ1-6; TRBD1 matches at 9 bases. Trimming cost V 4 bases and J 13 bases; bases outside gene matches: 11. The CDR3 covers 15 residues. Germline CDR1 reads SEHNR; CDR2 reads FQNEAQ (reference sequence). CDR3 sequence (DNA): TGTGCCAGCAGCTCCGGATGGACAGGGGTCGTCCCCCTCCACTTT. Its translation: CASSSGWTGVVPLHF.

The chain employs TRBV19 and TRBJ1-2, with D unclear. The germline V and J ends were trimmed by 4 bases and 5 bases, with 5 bases remaining between them. This CDR3 region has 11 residues. CDR1 is LNHDA, CDR2 SQIVND, per germline (reference sequence). CDR3 coding DNA: TGTGCCAGTAGTAGGCAGTATGGCTACACCTTC. Translating it yields CASSRQYGYTF. The whole variable domain, remainder taken from reference TRBV19 and TRBJ1-2, is DGGITQSPKYLFRKEGQNVTLSCEQNLNHDAMYWYRQDPGQGLRLIYYSQIVNDFQKGDIAEGYSVSREKKESFPLTVTSAQKNPTAFYLCASSRQYGYTFGSGTRLTVV.

The chain has TRBV18 and TRBJ1-2; 8 bases map to TRBD1. CDR3 length: 11 residues. J was trimmed by 6 bases and V by 6 bases; bases with no gene match: 0. Per the germline V gene, CDR1 is KGHSH and CDR2 is LQKENI. CDR3 in amino acids: CASSTGDGYTF. As DNA, the CDR3 is TGTGCCAGCTCGACAGGGGATGGCTACACCTTC.

This sequence joins TRBV7-8 and TRBJ1-2; D uncertain. V was clipped by 1 base and J by 4 bases, with 7 bases between them. This CDR3 is built from 13 residues. Germline values: CDR1 SGHVS, CDR2 FQNEAQ. The CDR3, as DNA: TGTGCCAGCAGCTTAGTGCCAGGCTATGGCTACACCTTC. Protein sequence: CASSLVPGYGYTF.